The clone carrying this TCR beta chain was detected only a few times. The junction does not match germline at one end; this may be a read error. The authors built TCR beta libraries using iRepertoire HTBI primers and Arm-PCR of CDR3 regions. From the multiplex PCR reads, TCRdb called clonotypes with MiXCR, one entry per CDR3 protein. The table has 560,000 or so distinct CDR3 sequences, around 16% seen once. The time point is: newly diagnosed GD, antithyroid drugs for less than 3 months. There was RNA extracted from PBMCs, and the TCR library was made from it. This sample is drawn from a study of regulatory T cells in long-lasting Graves disease. The wider study: Prior antithyroid drug treatment in newly diagnosed Graves' patients lasted under 3 months.

The CDR3 runs 14 residues. The same data also contributed to another study, on T cells in Graves' hyperthyroidism and ophthalmopathy.

This specimen consisted of peripheral blood mononuclear cells (PBMCs), obtained at new diagnosis, from a patient treated with antithyroid drugs. V usage is TRBV12-3 or TRBV12-4 and J usage is TRBJ2-4; perhaps D is TRBD1 or TRBD2 (7 bases each). This TCR derives from a man younger than 35 with Graves disease. CDR3 residues: CASREAGQRNIQHF. The CDR3 DNA is TGTGCCAGCAGAGAAGCGGGACAGAGAAACATTCAGCACTTC.